One and the same sample provided the 5 T cell receptor beta chains below, sequenced in a study of cytomegalovirus exposure and HLA in healthy donors. The study ran its PCR with 60 Vbeta and 13 Jbeta primers. The repertoire was sequenced with immunoSEQ multiplex PCR; TCRdb's copy has only in-frame clones and lacks some. There are about 100,000 clones in the sample; roughly 84% occur only once, and about 1.1% lies in the top ten. The sample taken for sequencing was PBMCs. The origin of the receptors is a woman aged 18-30 years in good health and CMV-seronegative.

The genes are TRBV9 and TRBJ2-7; D unresolved. Trimming cost V 0 bases and J 6 bases, with 10 bases left between them. Germline CDR1 is SGDLS and CDR2 is YYNGEE. CDR3 length: 13 amino acids. The CDR3 DNA follows: TGTGCCAGCAGCGTAGCTCCCGGCGGCGAGCAGTACTTC. Amino acids: CASSVAPGGEQYF.

The chain links TRBV4-1 to TRBJ1-2; D is uncertain. The CDR3 spans 17 residues. CDR1 is MGHRA and CDR2 is YSYEKL in the germline V gene. Trimming shortened V by 0 bases and J by 5 bases, and 19 bases separated the two germline ends. CDR3 sequence reads: CASSQERGRGVRYGYTF. The CDR3 nucleotides read TGCGCCAGCAGCCAAGAAAGAGGGCGCGGTGTTAGGTATGGCTACACCTTC.

This chain uses TRBV7-3 with TRBJ1-1; TRBD1 is a possible D gene (6 bases). The CDR3 runs to 16 residues. Trimming cost V 0 bases and J 1 base, with 12 bases left between them. CDR1 SGHTA and CDR2 FQGTGA come from the germline V gene. CDR3 nucleotides: TGTGCCAGCAGCTTAACAGTTTTAGGGGGGAACACTGAAGCTTTCTTT. This encodes CASSLTVLGGNTEAFF.

This CDR3 reads CASSQDDRGRNTEAFF. For the CDR3, the DNA is TGCGCCAGCAGCCAAGATGACAGGGGGAGGAACACTGAAGCTTTCTTT. The rearrangement joins TRBV4-1 to TRBJ1-1; 9 bases line up with TRBD1. Germline V gene sequence: CDR1 MGHRA, CDR2 YSYEKL. The CDR3 extends over 16 amino acids. The V gene end was trimmed by 0 bases and the J gene end by 1 base; junction bases not matched to a gene: 3.

The chain couples TRBV9 to TRBJ1-2; D is possibly TRBD1 (6 bases). The CDR3 runs to 16 residues. Germline V gives CDR1 SGDLS, CDR2 YYNGEE. Deletions cut 4 bases from V and 0 bases from J, with 16 bases between. The CDR3 DNA reads TGTGCCAGCAGCCCCACTTTATGGACAGCTAACTATGGCTACACCTTC. Protein product: CASSPTLWTANYGYTF.